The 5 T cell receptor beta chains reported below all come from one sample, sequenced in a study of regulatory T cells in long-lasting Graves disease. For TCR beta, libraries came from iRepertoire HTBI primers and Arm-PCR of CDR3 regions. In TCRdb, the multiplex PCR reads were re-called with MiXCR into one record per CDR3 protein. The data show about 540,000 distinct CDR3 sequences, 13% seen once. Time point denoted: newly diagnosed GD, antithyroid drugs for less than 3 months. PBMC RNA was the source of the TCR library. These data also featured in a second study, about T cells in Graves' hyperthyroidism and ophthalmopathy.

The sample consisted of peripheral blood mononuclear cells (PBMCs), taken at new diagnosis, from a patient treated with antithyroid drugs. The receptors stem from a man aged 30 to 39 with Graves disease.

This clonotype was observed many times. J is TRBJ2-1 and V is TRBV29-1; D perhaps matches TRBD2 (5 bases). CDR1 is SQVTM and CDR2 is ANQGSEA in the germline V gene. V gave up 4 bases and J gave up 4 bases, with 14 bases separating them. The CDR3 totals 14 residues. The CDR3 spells CSVVGDGYYNEQFF. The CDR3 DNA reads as TGCAGCGTTGTGGGAGATGGCTATTACAATGAGCAGTTCTTC.

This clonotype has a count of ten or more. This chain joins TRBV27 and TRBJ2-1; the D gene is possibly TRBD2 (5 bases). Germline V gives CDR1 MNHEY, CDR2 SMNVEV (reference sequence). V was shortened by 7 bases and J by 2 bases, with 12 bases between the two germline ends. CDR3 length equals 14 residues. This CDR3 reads CASIPGSPYNEQFF. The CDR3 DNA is TGTGCCAGCATTCCGGGGAGCCCCTACAATGAGCAGTTCTTC.

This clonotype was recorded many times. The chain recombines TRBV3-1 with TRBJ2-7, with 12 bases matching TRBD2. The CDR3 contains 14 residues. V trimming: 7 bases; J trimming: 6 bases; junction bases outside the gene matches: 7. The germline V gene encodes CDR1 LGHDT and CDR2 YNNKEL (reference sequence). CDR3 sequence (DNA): TGTGCCAGCACCCCGACTAGCGGGAGTTCCGAGCAGTACTTC. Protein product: CASTPTSGSSEQYF.

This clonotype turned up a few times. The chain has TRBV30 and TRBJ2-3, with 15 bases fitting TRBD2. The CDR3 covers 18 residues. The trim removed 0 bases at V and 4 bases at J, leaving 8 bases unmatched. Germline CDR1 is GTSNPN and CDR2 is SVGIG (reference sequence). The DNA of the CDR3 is TGTGCCTGGAGTGTCTCTCGGACTAGCGGGAGGGACCCAGATACGCAGTATTTT. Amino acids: CAWSVSRTSGRDPDTQYF.

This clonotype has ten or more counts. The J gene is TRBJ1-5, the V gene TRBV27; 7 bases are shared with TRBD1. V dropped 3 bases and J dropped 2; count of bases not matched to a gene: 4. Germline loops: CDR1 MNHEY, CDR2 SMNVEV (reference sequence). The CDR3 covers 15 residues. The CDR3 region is CASSFGTVGNQPQHF. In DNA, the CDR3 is TGTGCCAGCAGTTTTGGGACAGTTGGCAATCAGCCCCAGCATTTT.